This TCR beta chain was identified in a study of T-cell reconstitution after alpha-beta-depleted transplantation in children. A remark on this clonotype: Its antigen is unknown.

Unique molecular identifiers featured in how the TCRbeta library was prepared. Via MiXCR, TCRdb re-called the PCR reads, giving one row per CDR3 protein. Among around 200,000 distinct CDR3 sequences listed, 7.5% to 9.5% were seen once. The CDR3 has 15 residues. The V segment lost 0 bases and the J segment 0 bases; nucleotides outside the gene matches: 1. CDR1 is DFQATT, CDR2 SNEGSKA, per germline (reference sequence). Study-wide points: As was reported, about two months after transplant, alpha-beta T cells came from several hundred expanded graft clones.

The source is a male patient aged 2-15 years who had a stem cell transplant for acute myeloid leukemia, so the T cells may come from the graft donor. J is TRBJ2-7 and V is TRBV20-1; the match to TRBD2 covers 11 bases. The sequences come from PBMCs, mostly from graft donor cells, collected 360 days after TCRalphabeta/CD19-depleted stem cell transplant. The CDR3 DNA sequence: TGCAGTGCTAGAGAGGGGACTAGCGGCTCCTACGAGCAGTACTTC. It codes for CSAREGTSGSYEQYF.